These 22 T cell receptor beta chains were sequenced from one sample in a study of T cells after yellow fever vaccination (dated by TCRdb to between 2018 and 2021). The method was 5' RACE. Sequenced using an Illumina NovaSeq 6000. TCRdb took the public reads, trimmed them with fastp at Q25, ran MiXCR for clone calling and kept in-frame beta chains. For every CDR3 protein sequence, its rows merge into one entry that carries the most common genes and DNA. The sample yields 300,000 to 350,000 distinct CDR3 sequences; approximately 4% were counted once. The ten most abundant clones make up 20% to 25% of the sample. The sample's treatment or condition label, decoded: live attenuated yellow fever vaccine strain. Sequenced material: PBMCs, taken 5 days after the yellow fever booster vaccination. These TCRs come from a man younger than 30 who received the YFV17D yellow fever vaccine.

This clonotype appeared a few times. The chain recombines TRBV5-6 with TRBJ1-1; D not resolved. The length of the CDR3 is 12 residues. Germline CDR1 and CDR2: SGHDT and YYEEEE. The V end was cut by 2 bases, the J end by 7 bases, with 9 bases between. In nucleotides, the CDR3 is TGTGCCAGCAGCTTTTCGGCGGTTGAAGCTTTCTTT. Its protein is CASSFSAVEAFF.

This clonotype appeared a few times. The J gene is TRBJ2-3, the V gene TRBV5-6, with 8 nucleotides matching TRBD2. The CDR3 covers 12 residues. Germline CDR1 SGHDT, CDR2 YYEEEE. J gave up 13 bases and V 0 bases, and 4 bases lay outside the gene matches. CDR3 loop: CASSLGGSGEYF. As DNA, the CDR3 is TGTGCCAGCAGCTTGGGGGGTAGCGGGGAGTATTTT.

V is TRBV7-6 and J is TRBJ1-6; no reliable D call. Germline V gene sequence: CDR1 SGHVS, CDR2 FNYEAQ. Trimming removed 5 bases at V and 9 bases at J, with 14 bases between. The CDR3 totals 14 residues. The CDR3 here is CASSTKDGSSPLHF. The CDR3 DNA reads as TGTGCCAGCAGCACGAAGGACGGGAGTTCACCCCTCCACTTT.

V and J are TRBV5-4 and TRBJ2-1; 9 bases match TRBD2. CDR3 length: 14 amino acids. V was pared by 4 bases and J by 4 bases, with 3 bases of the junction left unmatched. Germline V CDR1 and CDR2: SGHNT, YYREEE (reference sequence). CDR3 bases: TGTGCCAGCAGCGGGGGACTAGCTTACAATGAGCAGTTCTTC. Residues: CASSGGLAYNEQFF.

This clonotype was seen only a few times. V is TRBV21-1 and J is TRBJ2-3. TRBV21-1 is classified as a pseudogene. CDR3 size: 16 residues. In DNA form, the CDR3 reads TGTGCCAGCAGCAAAGAAAAGGAACTCTTTACAGATACGCAGTATTTT. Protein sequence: CASSKEKELFTDTQYF.

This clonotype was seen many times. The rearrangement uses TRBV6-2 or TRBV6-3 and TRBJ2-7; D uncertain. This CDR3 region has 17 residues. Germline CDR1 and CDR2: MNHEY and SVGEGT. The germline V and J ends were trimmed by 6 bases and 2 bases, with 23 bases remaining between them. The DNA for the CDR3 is TGTGCCAGCAGCTATCGTCATGGTGGCCCGCCGGCCTACGAGCAGTACGTC. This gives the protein CASSYRHGGPPAYEQYV.

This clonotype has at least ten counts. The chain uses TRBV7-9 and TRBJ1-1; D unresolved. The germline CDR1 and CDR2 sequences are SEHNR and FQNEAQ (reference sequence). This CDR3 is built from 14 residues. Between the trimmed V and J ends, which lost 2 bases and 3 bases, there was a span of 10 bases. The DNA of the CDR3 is TGTGCCAGCAGCTTAACGGGATCCCACACTGAAGCTTTCTTT. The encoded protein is CASSLTGSHTEAFF.

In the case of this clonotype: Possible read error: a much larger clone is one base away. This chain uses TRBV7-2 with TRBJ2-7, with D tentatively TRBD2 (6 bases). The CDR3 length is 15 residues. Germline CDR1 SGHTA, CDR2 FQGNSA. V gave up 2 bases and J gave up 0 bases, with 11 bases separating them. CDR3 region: CASSLTSGCSYEQYF. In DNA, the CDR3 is TGTGCCAGCAGCTTAACCAGCGGGTGCTCCTACGAGCAGTACTTC.

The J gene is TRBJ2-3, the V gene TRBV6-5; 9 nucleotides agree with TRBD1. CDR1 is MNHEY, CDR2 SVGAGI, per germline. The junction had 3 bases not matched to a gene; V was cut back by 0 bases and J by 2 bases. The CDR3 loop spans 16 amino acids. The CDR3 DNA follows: TGTGCCAGCAGTTACTCGACAGGGGGTCTCACAGATACGCAGTATTTT. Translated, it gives CASSYSTGGLTDTQYF.

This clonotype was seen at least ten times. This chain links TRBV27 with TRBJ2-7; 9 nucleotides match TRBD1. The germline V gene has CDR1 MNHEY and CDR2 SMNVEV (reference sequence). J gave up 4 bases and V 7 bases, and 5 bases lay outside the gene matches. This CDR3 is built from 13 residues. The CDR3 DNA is TGTGCCAGCACAATCGGACAGGGGTACGAGCAGTACTTC. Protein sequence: CASTIGQGYEQYF.

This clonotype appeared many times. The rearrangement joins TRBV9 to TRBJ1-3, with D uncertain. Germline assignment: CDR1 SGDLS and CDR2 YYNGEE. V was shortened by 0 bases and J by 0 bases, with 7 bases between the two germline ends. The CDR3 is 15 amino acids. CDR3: CASSVAPSSGNTIYF. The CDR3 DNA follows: TGTGCCAGCAGCGTAGCCCCAAGCTCTGGAAACACCATATATTTT.

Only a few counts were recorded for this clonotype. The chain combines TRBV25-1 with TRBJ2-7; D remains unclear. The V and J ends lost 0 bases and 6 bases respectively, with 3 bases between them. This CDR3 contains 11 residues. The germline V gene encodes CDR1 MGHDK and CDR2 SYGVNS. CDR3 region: CASSEYGEQYF. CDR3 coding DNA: TGTGCCAGCAGTGAATATGGCGAGCAGTACTTC.

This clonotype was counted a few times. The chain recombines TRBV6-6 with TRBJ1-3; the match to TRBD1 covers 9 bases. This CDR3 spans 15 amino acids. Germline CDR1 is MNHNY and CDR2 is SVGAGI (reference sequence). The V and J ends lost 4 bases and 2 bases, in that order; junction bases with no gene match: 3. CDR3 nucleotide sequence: TGTGCCAGCAGTTCCGGGGACAGGGCTGGAAACACCATATATTTT. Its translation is CASSSGDRAGNTIYF.

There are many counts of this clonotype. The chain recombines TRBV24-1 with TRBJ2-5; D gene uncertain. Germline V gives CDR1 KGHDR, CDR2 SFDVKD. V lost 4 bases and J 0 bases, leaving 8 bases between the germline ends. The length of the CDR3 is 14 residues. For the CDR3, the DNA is TGTGCCACCAGTGACCGGACGGACCAAGAGACCCAGTACTTC. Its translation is CATSDRTDQETQYF.

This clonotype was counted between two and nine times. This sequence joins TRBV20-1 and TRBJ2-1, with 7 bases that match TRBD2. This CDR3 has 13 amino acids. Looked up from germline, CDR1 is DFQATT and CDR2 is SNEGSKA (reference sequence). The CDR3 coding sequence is TGCAGCAAAGCGGGGTCACCCTACAATGAGCAGTTCTTC. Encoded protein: CSKAGSPYNEQFF.

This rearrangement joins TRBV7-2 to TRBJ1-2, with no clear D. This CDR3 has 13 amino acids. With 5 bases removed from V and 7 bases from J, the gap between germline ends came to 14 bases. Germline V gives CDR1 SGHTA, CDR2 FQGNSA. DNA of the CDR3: TGTGCCAGCAGCACCCTCACGCTTTCTGGCTACACCTTC. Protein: CASSTLTLSGYTF.

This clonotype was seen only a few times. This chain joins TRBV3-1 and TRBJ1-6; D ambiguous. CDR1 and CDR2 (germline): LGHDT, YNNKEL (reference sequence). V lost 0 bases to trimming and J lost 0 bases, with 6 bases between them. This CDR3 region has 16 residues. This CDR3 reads CASSQDSGSYNSPLHF. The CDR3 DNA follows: TGTGCCAGCAGCCAAGACAGCGGCTCCTATAATTCACCCCTCCACTTT.

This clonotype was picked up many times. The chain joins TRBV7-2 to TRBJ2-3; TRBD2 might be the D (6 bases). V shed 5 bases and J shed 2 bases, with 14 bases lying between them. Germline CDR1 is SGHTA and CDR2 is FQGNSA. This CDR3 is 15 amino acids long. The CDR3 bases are TGTGCCAGCAGCCGGGACTCCTCCCACACAGATACGCAGTATTTT. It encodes CASSRDSSHTDTQYF.

Written as DNA, the CDR3 is TGTGCCAGCAGGAGATTTATGGTCCACGAGCAGTACTTC. It translates to CASRRFMVHEQYF. J is TRBJ2-7 and V is TRBV27; D gene uncertain. Germline V lookup: CDR1 MNHEY, CDR2 SMNVEV (reference sequence). V lost 6 bases, J lost 5 bases, and 14 bases lay in between. The CDR3 is 13 residues long.

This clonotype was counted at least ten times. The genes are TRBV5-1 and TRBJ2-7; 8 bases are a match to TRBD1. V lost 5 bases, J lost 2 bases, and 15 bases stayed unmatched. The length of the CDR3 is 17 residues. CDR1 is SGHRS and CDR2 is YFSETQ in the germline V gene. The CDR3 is CASRPSGQALGTYEQYF. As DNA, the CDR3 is TGCGCCAGCAGGCCCTCGGGACAGGCATTGGGAACCTACGAGCAGTACTTC.

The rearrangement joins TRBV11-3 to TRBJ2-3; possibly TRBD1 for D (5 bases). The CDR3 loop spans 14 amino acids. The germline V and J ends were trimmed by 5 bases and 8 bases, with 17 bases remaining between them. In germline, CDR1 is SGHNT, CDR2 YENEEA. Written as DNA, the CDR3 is TGTGCCAGCAGCCTGACCCAGGGTACGGCTACGCAGTATTTT. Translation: CASSLTQGTATQYF.

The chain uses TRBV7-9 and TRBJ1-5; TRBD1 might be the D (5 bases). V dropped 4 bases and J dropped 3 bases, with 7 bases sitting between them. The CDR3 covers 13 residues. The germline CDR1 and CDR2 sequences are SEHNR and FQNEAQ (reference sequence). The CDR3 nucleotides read TGTGCCAGCAGCTCAGGGCTCAATCAGCCCCAGCATTTT. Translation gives CASSSGLNQPQHF.